This T cell receptor (beta chain) emerged from a study of cytomegalovirus exposure and HLA in healthy donors (dated by TCRdb to about 2017). Regarding the research as a whole: According to an earlier analysis of a few hundred of the donors, some 180 million T cells yielded some 120 million unique TCR beta sequences and around 280 Gb of sequence data. A later analysis re-examined previously published TCR beta repertoires from several hundred donors and added high-resolution HLA genotyping to investigate patterns of TCR occurrence. Across about 370 genotyped donors of the cohort, an average of about 240,000 unique TCR beta nucleotide sequences per donor were sequenced, and roughly 17% of those sequences were non-productive. All discovery cohort repertoires had been generated using a single sequencing platform. Rather than drawing on any new phenotypic data, the later analysis identified candidate immune exposures from TCR beta sequences and the way those sequences occurred across donors. The study combined high-throughput TCR immunosequencing, statistical association of individual TCRs with disease status, and machine learning to predict cytomegalovirus infection status. The study was designed to test whether signatures of past pathogen exposure could be identified by cataloging public T cell receptors. A later genetic analysis used genome-wide SNP genotypes for about three fifths of the roughly 700 donors, treating that subset as a discovery cohort. Besides the first cohort of under 700 subjects, a separate validation cohort made up of over 95 different subjects was used. Class I and class II HLA loci were covered by the typing at four-digit resolution. An early release covering about 600 HLA-typed donors comprised approximately 290 gigabases of sequencing data and around 80 million unique TCR sequences. To decide whether each TCR beta V gene segment behaved as functional or pseudogenic, an earlier analysis of approximately 600 of the donors relied on high-throughput TCR beta sequencing. The study profiled the T cell repertoires of under 700 subjects by immunosequencing and related them to cytomegalovirus serostatus. Typing coverage differed by locus: A, B, C, DRB1 and DQB1 were typed in about 620-630 donors, DQA1 in around 500, DPA1 in 600 to 610, and DPB1 in just under 480. Alongside the repertoire data, information on donor age, sex, ethnicity and CMV serostatus was compiled. Of the roughly 400 genotyped donors, 81% were placed in the genetic ancestry cluster associated with self-reported Caucasian donors. About 5 DR-DQ haplotypes were handled as single units for association and clustering, since linkage in the cohort was strong.

This clone appeared once. The specificity of this receptor is unknown. No much larger clonotype is one base removed from it; base qualities were not supplied. The junction shows trimming of 4 bases on V and 5 bases on J, plus 12 bases between the germline ends. Spanning cysteine to phenylalanine, the CDR3 consists of 13 amino acids. The sequence is cut down to CDR3 DNA, 39 bases in frame from base 1. Taken from the germline V gene, the CDR1 and CDR2 loops are MDHEN and SYDVKM. Overall study results and their limits: The sequencing pipeline was judged likely to have produced a cluster of highly shared sequence variants as a technical artifact. Because the 87-base-pair reads could not distinguish some IMGT-functional V segments, including TRBV6-2 and TRBV6-3, those segments were excluded. A later analysis reported that several top co-occurrence clusters appeared linked to parvovirus B19, influenza, CMV and Epstein-Barr virus. In a later analysis, more than 15,000 TCR beta sequences were associated with specific HLA alleles at a false discovery rate of 0.05. A later analysis found that most CMV-associated TCR beta chains appeared HLA-restricted, with HLA associations seemingly driven largely by CMV exposure. The authors suggested that the approach could potentially be extended to other disease states and immunological phenotypes. Immune exposure information for the cohort was limited to CMV serostatus. A further reported finding was that TCR beta sequences accurately predicted the HLA-A and HLA-B alleles for most subjects in the first cohort. Linkage disequilibrium might explain the correlated functional status among segregating V segments, but an unknown experimental factor could not be ruled out. In both the original and validation cohorts, the classifier was reported to diagnose cytomegalovirus status with high specificity and sensitivity. Only TCR beta chains were sequenced in this cohort, and the absence of alpha or paired-chain data limited detectable features. In vitro tests confirmed that a few of the cytomegalovirus-associated TCR beta chains recognize cytomegalovirus antigens. Roughly uniform sequencing depth across donors was assumed in presence/absence analyses, although this assumption may not hold. An association between a missense DCLRE1C variant and V-gene and J-gene trimming of TCR beta chains was found in a later genetic analysis and replicated in an independent cohort. The study gave a list of about 170 TCR beta chains associated with cytomegalovirus. Because HLA typing was missing for some donors at each locus, association tests included only the typed subset. Assigning TCR associations to individual alleles was difficult when HLA alleles, especially DR and DQ, strongly co-occurred. According to a later genetic analysis, donors in an Asian-associated ancestry cluster had fewer N-insertions in productive TCRs than the approximately 650-donor mean. Across donors, most TCR sequences were observed very rarely, whereas some public TCRs were present in many individuals. The earlier analysis of nearly 600 of the donors excluded roughly 17 rarely observed V segments, including chromosome 9 orphons, because counts were too low. According to a later analysis, TCR association rates differed among HLA loci, with DRB1 alleles showing the most associated TCRs and HLA-C alleles showing the fewest. In a later analysis, HLA-associated TCR beta chains showed more clonal expansion and lower generation probabilities than non-associated chains that were equally common. In an earlier analysis of about 600 of the donors, most TCR beta V segments appeared in productive rearrangements about 87% or about 30% of the time, broadly matching IMGT annotations.

In total, more than 500 healthy bone marrow donors made up the cohort. At the time of sampling, all cohort members were nominally healthy, though unrecorded immune exposures were likely present. The donor tested CMV seropositive and was one of the 289 seropositive cohort members. Every donor gave a peripheral blood sample, and the peripheral blood mononuclear cells from that sample were used for TCR beta sequencing. Genomic DNA was extracted from the blood cell samples with the Qiagen DNeasy Blood Extraction Kit. Receptors were amplified or captured by the immunoSEQ multiplex PCR assay. For the multiplex PCR, a mixture combining 60 forward primers for TCR Vbeta segments and 13 reverse primers for TCR Jbeta segments was used. The CDR3 region of rearranged TCR beta genes was amplified from genomic DNA by a multiplex PCR assay. The amplified TCR beta libraries were sequenced on the Illumina HiSeq System as 87-base-pair reads. For the original study's pipeline: A later analysis counted 75 million to 100 million unique TCR beta chains across the 550 to 800 repertoires, and approximately 11 million of these chains were shared by at least two donors. Raw reads were error-corrected and collapsed into unique sequences with a nearest-neighbor algorithm that merged closely related sequences to remove PCR and sequencing errors. V, D and J gene segments were assigned by aligning CDR3 sequences to IMGT reference sequences. Each retained sequence needed at least a six-nucleotide match to both a V gene segment and a J gene segment. Rearrangements were called productive when the CDR3 lacked stop codons and stayed in frame with V and J; all others were non-productive. CDR3 was defined by IMGT convention, running from the second conserved V-encoded cysteine to the conserved J-encoded phenylalanine. In an earlier analysis of some 550 of the donors, sequences lacking an unambiguous match to a single V gene segment were excluded. An earlier analysis of roughly 590 of the donors called V segments functional above 56.7% productive rearrangements and segregating when the between-donor standard deviation exceeded 5%. A statistical classification framework was built to diagnose cytomegalovirus status from the catalog of TCR beta chain sequences. In a later analysis, TCR nucleotide sequences were compared against IMGT/GENE-DB human TR gene sequences so that V and J genes could be assigned. In a later analysis, CDR3 sequences and most-parsimonious VDJ recombination scenarios were assigned using the TCRdist pipeline. In a later analysis, each TCR beta chain was defined by its CDR3 amino acid sequence together with its V-gene family, and reads lacking a unique V-gene family were excluded. To address suspected cross-contamination and a sequencing artifact, a later analysis removed under 600 highly shared, low-generation-probability nucleotide sequences. In a later analysis, a clonal expansion index was calculated for each public chain from normalized within-repertoire ranks of inferred template counts. Generation probabilities in a later analysis came from a VDJ recombination model fitted to out-of-frame rearrangements, and those results were checked against IGoR. In a later analysis, hypergeometric tests were used to score TCR-TCR, TCR-HLA and TCR-CMV co-occurrence, with a repertoire-size bias correction applied to TCR pairs. False discovery rates were estimated in a later analysis by permuting HLA or CMV assignments 20 times. In a later analysis, co-occurring TCRs were grouped using DBSCAN, with TCRdist sequence similarity added in when clustering inside HLA-allele-positive subsets. Repertoires with fewer than 30,000 or more than 120,000 public chains, plus five repertoires with anomalous nucleotide sharing, were excluded from co-occurrence clustering. TCRdb's version of the immuneACCESS table is confined to in-frame rearrangements and falls short of the full clone set. An unresolved V gene accounts for under half of the shortfall where checked; the remainder is of unknown origin. V and J calls and clone size follow that table, whereas D and trimming were derived from the DNA. This sample is represented by approximately 160,000 clones; roughly 70% of them were singletons. The ten largest clonotypes hold approximately 2.8% of the sample.

Recombination joined TRBV28 with TRBJ2-7; perhaps TRBD1 is the D gene, with 6 bases matching. Source material: PBMCs. The sequence came from a woman between 40 and 55 years old in good health and CMV-seropositive. The nucleotide sequence is given as TGTGCCAGCAGTTCCCCAGGGGACAACGAGCAGTACTTC. It specifies CASSSPGDNEQYF.